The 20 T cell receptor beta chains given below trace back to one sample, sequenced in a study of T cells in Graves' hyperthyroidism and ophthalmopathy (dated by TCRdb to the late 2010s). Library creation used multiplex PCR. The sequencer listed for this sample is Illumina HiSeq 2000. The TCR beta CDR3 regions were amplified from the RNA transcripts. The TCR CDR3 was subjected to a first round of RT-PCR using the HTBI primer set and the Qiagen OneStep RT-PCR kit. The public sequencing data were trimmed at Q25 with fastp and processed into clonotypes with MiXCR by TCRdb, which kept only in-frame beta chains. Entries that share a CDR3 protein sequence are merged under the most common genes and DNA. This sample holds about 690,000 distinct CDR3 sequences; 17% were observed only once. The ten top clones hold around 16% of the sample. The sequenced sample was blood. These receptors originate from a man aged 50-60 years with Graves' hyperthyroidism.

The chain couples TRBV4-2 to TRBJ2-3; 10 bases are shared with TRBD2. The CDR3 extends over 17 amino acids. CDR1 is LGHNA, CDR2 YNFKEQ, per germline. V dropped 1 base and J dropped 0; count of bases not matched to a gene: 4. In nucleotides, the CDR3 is TGTGCCAGCAGCCAAGTCCTGACTAGCGGGAGCACAGATACGCAGTATTTT. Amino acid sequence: CASSQVLTSGSTDTQYF.

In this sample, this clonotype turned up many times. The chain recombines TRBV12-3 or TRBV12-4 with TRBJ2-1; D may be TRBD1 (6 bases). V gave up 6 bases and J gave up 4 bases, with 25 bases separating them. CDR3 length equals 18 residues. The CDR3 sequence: CASSRDTASSQAYNEQFF. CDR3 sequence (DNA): TGTGCCAGCAGCCGGGACACTGCCTCCTCCCAAGCTTACAATGAGCAGTTCTTC.

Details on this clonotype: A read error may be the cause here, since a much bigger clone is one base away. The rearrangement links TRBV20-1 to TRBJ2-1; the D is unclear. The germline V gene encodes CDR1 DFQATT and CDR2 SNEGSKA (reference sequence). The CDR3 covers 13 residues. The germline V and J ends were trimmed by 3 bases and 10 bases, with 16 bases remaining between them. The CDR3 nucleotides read TGCAGTGCTAGTTATGGCAGCCACTACGAGCAGTTCTTC. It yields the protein CSASYGSHYEQFF.

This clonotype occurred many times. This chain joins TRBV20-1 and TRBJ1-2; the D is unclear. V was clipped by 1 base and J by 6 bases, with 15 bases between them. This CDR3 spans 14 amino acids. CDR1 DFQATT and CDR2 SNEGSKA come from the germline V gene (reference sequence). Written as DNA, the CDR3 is TGCAGTGCTAGAGTAGCGTCGGGTTCCCATGGCTACACCTTC. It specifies CSARVASGSHGYTF.

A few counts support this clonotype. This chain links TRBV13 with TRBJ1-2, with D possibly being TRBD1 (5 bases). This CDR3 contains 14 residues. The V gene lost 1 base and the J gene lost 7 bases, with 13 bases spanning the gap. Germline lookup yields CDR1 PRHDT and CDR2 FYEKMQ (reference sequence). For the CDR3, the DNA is TGTGCCAGCAGCTTAGAGATCGGGACGCGTGGCTACACCTTC. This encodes CASSLEIGTRGYTF.

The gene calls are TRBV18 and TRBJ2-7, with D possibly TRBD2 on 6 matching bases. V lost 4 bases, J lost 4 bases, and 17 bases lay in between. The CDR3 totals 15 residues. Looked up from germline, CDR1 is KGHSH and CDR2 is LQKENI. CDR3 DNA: TGTGCCAGCTCACTCGGGAGTACTAACTTTTACGAGCAGTACTTC. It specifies CASSLGSTNFYEQYF.

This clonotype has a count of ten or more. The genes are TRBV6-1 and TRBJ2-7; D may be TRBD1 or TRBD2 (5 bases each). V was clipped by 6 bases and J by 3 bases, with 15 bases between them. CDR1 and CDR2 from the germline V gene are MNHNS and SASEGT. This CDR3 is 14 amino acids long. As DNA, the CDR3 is TGTGCCAGCAGGGCAGGGAGAGCAAACTACGAGCAGTACTTC. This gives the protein CASRAGRANYEQYF.

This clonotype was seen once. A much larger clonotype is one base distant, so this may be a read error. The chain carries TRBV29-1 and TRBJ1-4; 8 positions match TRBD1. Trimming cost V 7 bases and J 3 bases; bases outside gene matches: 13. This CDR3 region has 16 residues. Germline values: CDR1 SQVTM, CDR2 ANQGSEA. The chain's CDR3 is CSGWTGIHGANEKLFF. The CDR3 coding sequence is TGCAGCGGCTGGACAGGGATCCATGGAGCTAATGAAAAACTGTTTTTT.

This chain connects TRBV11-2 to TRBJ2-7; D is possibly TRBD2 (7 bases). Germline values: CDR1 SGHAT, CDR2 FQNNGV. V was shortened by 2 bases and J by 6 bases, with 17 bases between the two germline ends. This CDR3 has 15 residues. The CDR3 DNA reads TGTGCCAGCAGCTTATTAGGGGGGGCAGGGCGCGAGCAGTACTTC. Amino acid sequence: CASSLLGGAGREQYF.

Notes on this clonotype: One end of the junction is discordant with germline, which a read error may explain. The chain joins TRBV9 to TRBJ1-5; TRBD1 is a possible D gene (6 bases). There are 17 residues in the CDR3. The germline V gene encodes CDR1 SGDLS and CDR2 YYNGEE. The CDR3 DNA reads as TGTGCCGGCAGCGTAGAGGGACAACCGAGCGCCAATCAGCCCCAGCATTTT. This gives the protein CAGSVEGQPSANQPQHF.

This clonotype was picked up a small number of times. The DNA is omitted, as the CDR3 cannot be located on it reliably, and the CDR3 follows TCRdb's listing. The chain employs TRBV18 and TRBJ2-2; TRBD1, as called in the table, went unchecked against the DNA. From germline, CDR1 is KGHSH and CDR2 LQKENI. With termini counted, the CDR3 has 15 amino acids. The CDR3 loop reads CASSPPGQYFGELFF.

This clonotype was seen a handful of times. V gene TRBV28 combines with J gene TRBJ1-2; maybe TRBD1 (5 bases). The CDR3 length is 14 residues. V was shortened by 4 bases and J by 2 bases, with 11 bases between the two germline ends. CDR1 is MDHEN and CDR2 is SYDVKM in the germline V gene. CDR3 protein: CASSSLRENYGYTF. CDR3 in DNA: TGTGCCAGCAGTTCGCTCAGGGAAAACTATGGCTACACCTTC.

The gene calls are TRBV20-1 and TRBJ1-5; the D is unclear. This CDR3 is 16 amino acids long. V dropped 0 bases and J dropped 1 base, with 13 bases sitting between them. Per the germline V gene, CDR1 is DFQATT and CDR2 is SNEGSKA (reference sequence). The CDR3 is CSARDRKHGSNQPQHF. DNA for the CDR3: TGCAGTGCTAGAGATCGTAAACATGGCAGCAATCAGCCCCAGCATTTT.

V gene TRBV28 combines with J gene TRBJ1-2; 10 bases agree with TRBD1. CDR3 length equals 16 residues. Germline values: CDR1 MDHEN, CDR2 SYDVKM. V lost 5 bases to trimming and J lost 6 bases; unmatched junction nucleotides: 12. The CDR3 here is CASSPPTGGDSDGYTF. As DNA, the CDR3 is TGTGCCAGCAGTCCCCCGACAGGGGGCGATTCGGATGGCTACACCTTC.

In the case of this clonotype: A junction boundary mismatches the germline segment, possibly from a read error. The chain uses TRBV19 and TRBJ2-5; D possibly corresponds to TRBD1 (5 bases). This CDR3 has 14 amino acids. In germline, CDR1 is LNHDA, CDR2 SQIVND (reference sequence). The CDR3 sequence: CASSIQYRRETQCF. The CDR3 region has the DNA TGTGCCAGTAGTATCCAATACAGGAGAGAGACCCAGTGCTTC.

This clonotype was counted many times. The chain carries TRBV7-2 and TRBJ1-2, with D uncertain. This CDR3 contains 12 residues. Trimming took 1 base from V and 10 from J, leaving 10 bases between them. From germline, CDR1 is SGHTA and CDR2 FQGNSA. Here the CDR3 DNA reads TGTGCCAGCAGCTTAGTCGCTGGGCTCTACACCTTC. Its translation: CASSLVAGLYTF.

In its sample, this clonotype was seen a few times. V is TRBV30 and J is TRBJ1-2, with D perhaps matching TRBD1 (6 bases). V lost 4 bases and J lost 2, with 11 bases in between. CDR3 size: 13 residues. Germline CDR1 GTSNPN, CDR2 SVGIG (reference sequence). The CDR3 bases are TGTGCCTGGAACCCGACAGGAAACTATGGCTACACCTTC. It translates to CAWNPTGNYGYTF.

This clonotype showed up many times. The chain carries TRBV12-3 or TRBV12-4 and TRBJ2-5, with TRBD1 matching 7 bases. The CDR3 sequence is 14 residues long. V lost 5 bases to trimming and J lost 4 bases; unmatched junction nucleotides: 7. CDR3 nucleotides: TGTGCCAGCAGTCCAGCCGGGACAGCAGAGACCCAGTACTTC. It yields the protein CASSPAGTAETQYF.

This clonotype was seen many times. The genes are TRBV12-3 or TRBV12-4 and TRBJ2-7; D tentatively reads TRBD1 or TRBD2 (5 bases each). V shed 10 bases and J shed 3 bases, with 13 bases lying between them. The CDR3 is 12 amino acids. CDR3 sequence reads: CAITRGSYEQYF. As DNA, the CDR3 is TGTGCCATCACTCGGGGCAGCTACGAGCAGTACTTC.

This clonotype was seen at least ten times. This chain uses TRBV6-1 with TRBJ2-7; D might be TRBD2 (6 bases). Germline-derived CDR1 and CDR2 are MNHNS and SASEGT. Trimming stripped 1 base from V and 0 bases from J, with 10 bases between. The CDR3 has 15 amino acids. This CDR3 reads CASSEGHGSSYEQYF. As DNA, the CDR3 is TGTGCCAGCAGTGAAGGCCACGGGAGCTCCTACGAGCAGTACTTC.